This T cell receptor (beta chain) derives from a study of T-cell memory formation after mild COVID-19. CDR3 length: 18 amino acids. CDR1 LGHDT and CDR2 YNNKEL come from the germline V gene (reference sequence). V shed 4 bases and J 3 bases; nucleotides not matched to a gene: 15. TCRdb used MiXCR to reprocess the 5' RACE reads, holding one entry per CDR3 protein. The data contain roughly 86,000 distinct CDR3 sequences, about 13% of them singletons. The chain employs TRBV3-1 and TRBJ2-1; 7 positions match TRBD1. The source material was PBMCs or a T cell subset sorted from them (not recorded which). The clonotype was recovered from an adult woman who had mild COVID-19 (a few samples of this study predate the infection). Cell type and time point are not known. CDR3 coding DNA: TGTGCCAGCAGCCCACAGAATCAACCGGGACAGCACTACAATGAGCAGTTCTTC. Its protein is CASSPQNQPGQHYNEQFF.